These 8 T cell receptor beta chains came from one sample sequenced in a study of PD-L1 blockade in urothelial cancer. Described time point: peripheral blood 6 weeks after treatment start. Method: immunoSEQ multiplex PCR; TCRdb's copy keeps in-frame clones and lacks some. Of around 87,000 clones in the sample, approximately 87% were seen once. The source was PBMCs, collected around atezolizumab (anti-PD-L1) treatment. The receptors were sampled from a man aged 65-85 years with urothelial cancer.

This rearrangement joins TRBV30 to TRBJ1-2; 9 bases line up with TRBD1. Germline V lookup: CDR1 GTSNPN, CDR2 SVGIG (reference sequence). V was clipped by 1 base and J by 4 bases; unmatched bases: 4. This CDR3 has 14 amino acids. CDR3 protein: CAWSAQGATYGYTF. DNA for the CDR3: TGTGCCTGGAGTGCACAGGGGGCAACCTATGGCTACACCTTC.

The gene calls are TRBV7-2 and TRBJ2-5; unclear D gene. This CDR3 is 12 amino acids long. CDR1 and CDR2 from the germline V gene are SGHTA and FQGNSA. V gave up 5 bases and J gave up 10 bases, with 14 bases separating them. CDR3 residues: CASSPSPQDQYF. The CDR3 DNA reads TGTGCCAGCAGCCCCTCTCCCCAGGACCAGTACTTC.

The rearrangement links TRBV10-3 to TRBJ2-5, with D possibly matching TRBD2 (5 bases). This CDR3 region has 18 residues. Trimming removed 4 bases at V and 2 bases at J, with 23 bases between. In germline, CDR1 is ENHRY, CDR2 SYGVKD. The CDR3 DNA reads TGTGCCATCAGTGGCGGACTGACCCGAGGGAGTAGTCAAGAGACCCAGTACTTC. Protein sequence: CAISGGLTRGSSQETQYF.

In nucleotides, the CDR3 is TGTGCCAGTAGTATAGTAGCGGGGGACAATGAGCAGTTCTTC. Translating it yields CASSIVAGDNEQFF. The V call is TRBV19, the J call TRBJ2-1; 9 bases match TRBD2. V lost 1 base, J lost 5 bases, and 0 bases stayed unmatched. CDR3 length: 14 residues. The germline V gene encodes CDR1 LNHDA and CDR2 SQIVND (reference sequence). Filled out from reference TRBV19 and TRBJ2-1, the complete variable domain reads DGGITQSPKYLFRKEGQNVTLSCEQNLNHDAMYWYRQDPGQGLRLIYYSQIVNDFQKGDIAEGYSVSREKKESFPLTVTSAQKNPTAFYLCASSIVAGDNEQFFGPGTRLTVL.

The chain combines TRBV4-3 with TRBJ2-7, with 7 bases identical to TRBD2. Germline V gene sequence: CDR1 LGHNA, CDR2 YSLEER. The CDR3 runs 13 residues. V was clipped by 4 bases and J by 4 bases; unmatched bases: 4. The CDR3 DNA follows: TGCGCCAGCAGCCCATATAGCGGGTACGAGCAGTACTTC. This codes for CASSPYSGYEQYF.

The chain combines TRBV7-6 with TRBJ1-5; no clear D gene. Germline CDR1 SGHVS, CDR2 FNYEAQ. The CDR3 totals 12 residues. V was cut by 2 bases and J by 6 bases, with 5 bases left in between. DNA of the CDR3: TGTGCCAGCAGCTTAAGAGTTCAGCCCCAGCATTTT. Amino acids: CASSLRVQPQHF. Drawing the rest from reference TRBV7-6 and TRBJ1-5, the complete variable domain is GAGVSQSPRYKVTKRGQDVALRCDPISGHVSLYWYRQALGQGPEFLTYFNYEAQQDKSGLPNDRFSAERPEGSISTLTIQRTEQRDSAMYRCASSLRVQPQHFGDGTRLSIL.

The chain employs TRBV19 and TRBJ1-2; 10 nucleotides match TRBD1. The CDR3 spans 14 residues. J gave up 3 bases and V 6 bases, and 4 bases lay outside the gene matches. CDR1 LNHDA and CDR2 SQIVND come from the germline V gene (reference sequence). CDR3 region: CASSDRGHDYGYTF. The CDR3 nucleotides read TGTGCCAGTAGCGACAGGGGGCACGACTATGGCTACACCTTC.

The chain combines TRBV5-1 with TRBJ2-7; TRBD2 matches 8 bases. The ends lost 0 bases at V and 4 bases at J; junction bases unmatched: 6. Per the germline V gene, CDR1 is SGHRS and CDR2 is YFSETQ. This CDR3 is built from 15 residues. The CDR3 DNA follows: TGCGCCAGCAGCTTGGAGGCGGGACTAGGTTACGAGCAGTACTTC. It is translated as CASSLEAGLGYEQYF.